What follows are 5 T cell receptor beta chains derived from one specimen sequenced in a study of blood T cells in healthy people across ages. A second PCR of roughly 6 to 12 cycles used a sample-barcoded 5' primer and a J-beta primer mix. In TCRdb, the 5' RACE reads were re-called with MiXCR into one record per CDR3 protein. The sample shows around 900,000 distinct CDR3 sequences, roughly 26% of them seen only once. Sequencing was done on a sample of blood. The receptors derive from a woman aged 80 or older in good health.

This clonotype occurred many times. V gene TRBV6-5 combines with J gene TRBJ2-5; 10 bases agree with TRBD1. CDR1 and CDR2 from the germline V gene are MNHEY and SVGAGI. The CDR3 covers 17 residues. Germline trimming cut 0 bases from V and 5 bases from J; bases unmatched to any gene: 9. The CDR3: CASSYSPGQGFRETQYF. CDR3 nucleotides: TGTGCCAGCAGTTACTCTCCGGGACAGGGGTTCAGGGAGACCCAGTACTTC.

The rearrangement uses TRBV5-1 and TRBJ2-5; D possibly matches TRBD1 or TRBD2 (6 bases each). V shed 1 base and J shed 2 bases, with 18 bases lying between them. Germline V gene data show CDR1 as SGHRS and CDR2 as YFSETQ. The CDR3 has 17 amino acids. The CDR3, as DNA: TGCGCCAGCAGCTTGCGAGGGGGGCGCGGTGGTCAAGAGACCCAGTACTTC. Amino acid sequence: CASSLRGGRGGQETQYF.

This clonotype was seen only a few times. This chain connects TRBV9 to TRBJ1-6; TRBD1 might be the D (5 bases). The germline CDR1 and CDR2 sequences are SGDLS and YYNGEE. The V end was cut by 0 bases, the J end by 11 bases, with 12 bases between. The length of the CDR3 is 14 residues. CDR3 region: CASSVDQGLTPLHF. The CDR3 DNA sequence: TGTGCCAGCAGCGTAGACCAGGGTCTAACACCCCTCCACTTT.

The chain has TRBV6-6 and TRBJ1-2; TRBD1 matches at 7 bases. This CDR3 is built from 15 residues. CDR1 is MNHNY, CDR2 SVGAGI, per germline (reference sequence). V trimming: 0 bases; J trimming: 3 bases; junction bases outside the gene matches: 4. CDR3 residues: CASSYSPGTDYGYTF. For the CDR3, the DNA is TGTGCCAGCAGTTACTCTCCCGGGACAGACTATGGCTACACCTTC.

In its sample, this clonotype was seen many times. This chain connects TRBV21-1 to TRBJ1-2; the table gives TRBD1 as D, unverified against the DNA. TRBV21-1 is a documented pseudogene. The CDR3 has 17 residues. The CDR3 coding sequence is TGTGCCAGCAGCAAAGCGCGCGGGTGGCAGGGGGCAGATGGCTACACCTTC. It codes for CASSKARGWQGADGYTF.